The source of this T cell receptor (beta chain) is a study of blood T cell repertoires in COVID-19. Germline loops: CDR1 SGDLS, CDR2 YYNGEE. This CDR3 spans 19 amino acids. J gave up 3 bases and V 0 bases, and 9 bases lay outside the gene matches. There are a few counts of this clone. Clones were sequenced by immunoSEQ multiplex PCR, and TCRdb holds only the in-frame ones, with some missing. The sample has fewer than 200,000 clones, 84% seen once. The chain employs TRBV9 and TRBJ2-1; 13 bases line up with TRBD2. Sequenced: PBMCs or T cells enriched from blood (not recorded which). The sequence came from a man aged 50-59 years who had recovered from COVID-19. Here the CDR3 DNA reads TGTGCCAGCAGCGTAGCTACAAGTGGGACTAGCGGGGTCTACAATGAGCAGTTCTTC. As protein: CASSVATSGTSGVYNEQFF.